Below are 17 T cell receptor beta chains sequenced from a single sample in a study of T cell responses to AZD1222 COVID-19 vaccine. The repertoire was sequenced with immunoSEQ multiplex PCR; TCRdb's copy has only in-frame clones and lacks some. The sample shows over 120,000 clones, approximately 90% of them seen only once. The sample was peripheral blood, taken 28 days after the second AZD1222 dose. Receptors were obtained from an adult who received the AZD1222 COVID-19 vaccine.

The chain joins TRBV27 to TRBJ2-2; D not resolved. The length of the CDR3 is 17 residues. The germline gives CDR1 MNHEY, CDR2 SMNVEV (reference sequence). V was trimmed by 4 bases and J by 8 bases, leaving 23 bases between them. CDR3 sequence: CASSSLPDLSLGGELFF. The CDR3 DNA follows: TGTGCCAGCAGTTCGCTGCCCGATCTAAGTTTAGGTGGGGAGCTGTTTTTT.

V and J are TRBV4-1 and TRBJ1-2, with 9 bases that match TRBD1. CDR1 and CDR2 from the germline V gene are MGHRA and YSYEKL. With 1 base clipped from V and 6 bases from J, the junction kept 12 bases outside the gene matches. This CDR3 comprises 17 residues. CDR3 bases: TGCGCCAGCAGCCAAGGGGAAGGCGGGACAGGGTATGATGGCTACACCTTC. It encodes CASSQGEGGTGYDGYTF.

The rearrangement joins TRBV7-9 to TRBJ1-2; D is ambiguous. The germline CDR1 and CDR2 sequences are SEHNR and FQNEAQ (reference sequence). Trimming removed 3 bases from V and 5 bases from J, with 16 bases in between. This CDR3 comprises 15 residues. The CDR3 DNA is TGTGCCAGCAGCTTCGAAGGCACAGATCCATATGGCTACACCTTC. Residues: CASSFEGTDPYGYTF.

This rearrangement joins TRBV2 to TRBJ2-7, with D uncertain. The V gene lost 3 bases and the J gene lost 6 bases, with 6 bases spanning the gap. Germline V gene lookup returns CDR1 SNHLY and CDR2 FYNNEI. The CDR3 consists of 11 residues. The chain's CDR3 is CASSEETEQYF. In nucleotides, the CDR3 is TGTGCCAGCAGTGAGGAAACCGAGCAGTACTTC.

The chain recombines TRBV7-9 with TRBJ2-7; perhaps TRBD2 as D (5 bases). Deletions cut 3 bases from V and 2 bases from J, with 23 bases between. Germline CDR1 SEHNR, CDR2 FQNEAQ (reference sequence). This CDR3 has 18 amino acids. The CDR3 sequence is CASSLPRQGGTDPYEQYF. For the CDR3, the DNA is TGTGCCAGCAGCTTGCCCCGCCAAGGAGGCACGGATCCCTACGAGCAGTACTTC. Drawing the rest from reference TRBV7-9 and TRBJ2-7, the complete variable domain is DTGVSQNPRHKITKRGQNVTFRCDPISEHNRLYWYRQTLGQGPEFLTYFQNEAQLEKSRLLSDRFSAERPKGSFSTLEIQRTEQGDSAMYLCASSLPRQGGTDPYEQYFGPGTRLTVT.

The chain links TRBV28 to TRBJ1-1, with D uncertain. V was pared by 6 bases and J by 1 base, with 9 bases between. The CDR3 runs 13 residues. The V gene's germline CDR1 is MDHEN and CDR2 SYDVKM. The DNA for the CDR3 is TGTGCCAGCAGCTTCCTCCCGAACACTGAAGCTTTCTTT. Encoded protein: CASSFLPNTEAFF.

This chain links TRBV27 with TRBJ2-3; possible D gene TRBD1, 6 bases. The V gene's germline CDR1 is MNHEY and CDR2 SMNVEV (reference sequence). The CDR3 totals 16 residues. Trimming left V 9 bases short and J 2 bases short, with 21 bases between. CDR3 residues: CASSSRGSLFTDTQYF. Here the CDR3 DNA reads TGTGCCAGTAGCTCGAGGGGGTCCCTCTTCACAGATACGCAGTATTTT.

The chain couples TRBV3-1 (or the pseudogene TRBV3-2) to TRBJ1-1; D is uncertain. V was cut by 3 bases and J by 8 bases, with 22 bases left in between. This CDR3 comprises 16 residues. CDR1 LGHDT and CDR2 YNNKEL come from the germline V gene (reference sequence). The CDR3 spells CASSHRPANLWEEAFF. As DNA, the CDR3 is TGTGCCAGCAGCCACCGCCCAGCCAATCTATGGGAGGAAGCTTTCTTT.

About this clone itself: Other DNA sequences in the same sample also yield this CDR3. The gene calls are TRBV2 and TRBJ1-2; no clear D gene. The CDR3 covers 12 residues. The germline V gene encodes CDR1 SNHLY and CDR2 FYNNEI. Trimming left V 2 bases short and J 4 bases short, with 5 bases between. The CDR3 DNA sequence: TGTGCCAGCAGTGAAAAAGGCTATGGCTACACCTTC. This translates into CASSEKGYGYTF.

The CDR3 DNA sequence: TGTGCCAGCAGAGTCGACAGGCCCAACTACGAGCAGTACTTC. Residues: CASRVDRPNYEQYF. The V gene is TRBV25-1, the J gene TRBJ2-7; tentative D call: TRBD1 (6 bases). In germline, CDR1 is MGHDK, CDR2 SYGVNS. Trimming took 6 bases from V and 3 from J, leaving 15 bases between them. CDR3 length equals 14 residues.

V gene TRBV5-4 combines with J gene TRBJ2-7, with a weak D call TRBD2 (6 bases). Germline CDR1 reads SGHNT; CDR2 reads YYREEE (reference sequence). Trimming removed 2 bases from V and 3 bases from J, with 18 bases in between. The CDR3 is 16 amino acids. The CDR3 region is CASSFAGGVGYYEQYF. The CDR3 DNA is TGTGCCAGCAGCTTCGCCGGGGGAGTCGGGTACTACGAGCAGTACTTC.

The chain employs TRBV7-9 and TRBJ1-2; D gene unclear. The CDR3 is 13 amino acids. Germline CDR1 and CDR2: SEHNR and FQNEAQ (reference sequence). Trimming removed 3 bases from V and 2 bases from J, with 7 bases in between. This CDR3 reads CASSFGLNYGYTF. DNA for the CDR3: TGTGCCAGCAGCTTTGGGTTGAACTATGGCTACACCTTC. The full variable domain, in which reference TRBV7-9 and TRBJ1-2 provide the parts outside the CDR3, is DTGVSQNPRHKITKRGQNVTFRCDPISEHNRLYWYRQTLGQGPEFLTYFQNEAQLEKSRLLSDRFSAERPKGSFSTLEIQRTEQGDSAMYLCASSFGLNYGYTFGSGTRLTVV.

The gene calls are TRBV6-2 or TRBV6-3 and TRBJ2-3; 11 bases are shared with TRBD2. The J segment lost 5 bases and the V segment lost 4 bases, leaving 17 bases of the junction unmatched. The CDR3 extends over 19 amino acids. From germline, CDR1 is MNHEY and CDR2 SVGEGT. CDR3 coding DNA: TGTGCCAGCAGTTCCCCGGTTAGCGGGAGGGCGATCGAGGGAGATACGCAGTATTTT. The encoded protein is CASSSPVSGRAIEGDTQYF.

The rearrangement joins TRBV28 to TRBJ2-1; D perhaps matches TRBD2 (7 bases). This CDR3 spans 14 amino acids. Germline values: CDR1 MDHEN, CDR2 SYDVKM. V was shortened by 6 bases and J by 6 bases, with 15 bases between the two germline ends. In DNA form, the CDR3 reads TGTGCCAGCAGCAATAGGGGGGGTCTCAATGAGCAGTTCTTC. It translates to CASSNRGGLNEQFF.

This clone occurred a few times. The chain uses TRBV6-6 and TRBJ2-7; D may be TRBD1 (6 bases). The CDR3 is 12 residues long. Germline CDR1 MNHNY, CDR2 SVGAGI (reference sequence). With 6 bases removed from V and 5 bases from J, the gap between germline ends came to 11 bases. The CDR3 region has the DNA TGTGCCAGCAGCCCAGGGGTCCACGAGCAGTACTTC. Translating gives CASSPGVHEQYF.

This clone was seen once. The rearrangement joins TRBV1 to TRBJ2-7; the table's D call of TRBD2 was not tested on the DNA. TRBV1 is a listed pseudogene. The CDR3 contains 16 residues. The CDR3 sequence is CTSSPLSGGVGRAQYF. In DNA form, the CDR3 reads TGCACCAGCAGCCCTCTTAGTGGGGGGGTGGGGCGAGCGCAGTACTTC.

The chain uses TRBV2 and TRBJ1-2, with 7 positions matching TRBD1. Germline assignment: CDR1 SNHLY and CDR2 FYNNEI. The CDR3 has 14 residues. The V gene end was trimmed by 5 bases and the J gene end by 5 bases; junction bases not matched to a gene: 8. The CDR3 here is CASSLDRSKYGYTF. The DNA of the CDR3 is TGTGCCAGCAGTCTGGACAGGTCGAAATATGGCTACACCTTC.